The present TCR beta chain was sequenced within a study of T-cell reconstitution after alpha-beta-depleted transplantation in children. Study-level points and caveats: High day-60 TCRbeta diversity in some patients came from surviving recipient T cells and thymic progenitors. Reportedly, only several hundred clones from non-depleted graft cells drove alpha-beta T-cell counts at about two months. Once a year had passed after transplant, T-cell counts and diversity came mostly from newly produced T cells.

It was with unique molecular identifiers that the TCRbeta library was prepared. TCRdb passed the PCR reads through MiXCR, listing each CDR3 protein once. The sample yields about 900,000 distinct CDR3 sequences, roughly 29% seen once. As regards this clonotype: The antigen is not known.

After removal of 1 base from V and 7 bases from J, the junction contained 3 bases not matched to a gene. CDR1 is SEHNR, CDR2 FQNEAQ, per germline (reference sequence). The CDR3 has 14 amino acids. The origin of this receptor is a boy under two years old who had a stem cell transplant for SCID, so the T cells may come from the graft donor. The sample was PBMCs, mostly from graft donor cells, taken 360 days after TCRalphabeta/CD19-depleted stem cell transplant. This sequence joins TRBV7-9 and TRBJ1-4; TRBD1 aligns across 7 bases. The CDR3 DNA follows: TGTGCCAGCAGCTTAGGACAGGGCTTTGAAAAACTGTTTTTT. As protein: CASSLGQGFEKLFF.